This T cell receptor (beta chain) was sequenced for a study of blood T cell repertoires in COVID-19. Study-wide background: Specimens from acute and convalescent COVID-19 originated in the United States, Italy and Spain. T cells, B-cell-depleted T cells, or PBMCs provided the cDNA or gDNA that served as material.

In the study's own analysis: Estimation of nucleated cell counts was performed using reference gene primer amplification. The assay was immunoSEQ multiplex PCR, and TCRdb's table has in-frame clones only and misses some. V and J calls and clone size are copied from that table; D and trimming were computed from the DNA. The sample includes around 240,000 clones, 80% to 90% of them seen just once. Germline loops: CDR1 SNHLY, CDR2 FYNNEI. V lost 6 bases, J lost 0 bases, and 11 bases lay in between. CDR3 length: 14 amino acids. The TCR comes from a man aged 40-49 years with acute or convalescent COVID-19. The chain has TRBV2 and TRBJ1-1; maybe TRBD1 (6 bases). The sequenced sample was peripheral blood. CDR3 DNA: TGTGCCAGCAGGGTAACAGGGTTGAACACTGAAGCTTTCTTT. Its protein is CASRVTGLNTEAFF.